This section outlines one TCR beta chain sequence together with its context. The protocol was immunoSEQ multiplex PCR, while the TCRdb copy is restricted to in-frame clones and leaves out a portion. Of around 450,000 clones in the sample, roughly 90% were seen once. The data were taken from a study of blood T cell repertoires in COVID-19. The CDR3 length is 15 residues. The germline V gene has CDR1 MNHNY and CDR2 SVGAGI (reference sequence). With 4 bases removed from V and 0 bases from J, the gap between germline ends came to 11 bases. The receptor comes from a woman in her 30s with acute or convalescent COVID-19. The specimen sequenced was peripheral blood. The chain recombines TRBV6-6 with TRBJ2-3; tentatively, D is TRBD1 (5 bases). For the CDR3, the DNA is TGTGCCAGCAGTTCCGACAGTTATAGCACAGATACGCAGTATTTT. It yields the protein CASSSDSYSTDTQYF.